The subject of this entry is one TCR beta chain. Its antigen remains unidentified. The data belong to a study of cytomegalovirus exposure and HLA in healthy donors. Study-wide results and limits: There were some public TCRs occurring in many donors, but most TCR sequences were rare. TRBV6-2, TRBV6-3 and some other V segments were unresolvable in 87-base-pair reads. In a later analysis, TCR association rates varied by HLA locus: DRB1 most, HLA-C fewest.

The PCR contained 60 Vbeta and 13 Jbeta primers. Clones were sequenced by immunoSEQ multiplex PCR, and TCRdb holds only the in-frame ones, with some missing. The sample holds about 40,000 clones, 60% to 75% seen once. Per the germline V gene, CDR1 is ENHRY and CDR2 is SYGVKD. Germline trimming cut 8 bases from V and 4 bases from J; bases unmatched to any gene: 5. The CDR3 is 13 amino acids. Sequenced material: PBMCs. This chain uses TRBV10-3 with TRBJ2-3; 8 bases are a match to TRBD2. The clonotype originates from a man aged 40-49 years in good health and CMV-seronegative. DNA of the CDR3: TGTGCCATCCGGGGGGGCCTGGCAGATACGCAGTATTTT. As protein: CAIRGGLADTQYF.